Included here is one TCR beta chain sequence, with context. The record originates from a study of technical replicates of blood from four donors. V dropped 6 bases and J dropped 3; count of bases not matched to a gene: 9. The CDR3 sequence is 15 residues long. Germline loops: CDR1 KGHSH, CDR2 LQKENI. Only in-frame clones appear in the TCRdb table, and some are missing; sequencing was by immunoSEQ multiplex PCR. The sample includes nearly 80,000 clones, roughly 96% of them seen just once. This clonotype was obtained from a human donor in good health. The sample consisted of T cells isolated from PBMCs. The J gene is TRBJ2-7, the V gene TRBV18; 9 nucleotides align to TRBD1. The CDR3 DNA sequence: TGTGCCAGCTCCAGACTCCCGACAGGGGGCTACGAGCAGTACTTC. It specifies CASSRLPTGGYEQYF.